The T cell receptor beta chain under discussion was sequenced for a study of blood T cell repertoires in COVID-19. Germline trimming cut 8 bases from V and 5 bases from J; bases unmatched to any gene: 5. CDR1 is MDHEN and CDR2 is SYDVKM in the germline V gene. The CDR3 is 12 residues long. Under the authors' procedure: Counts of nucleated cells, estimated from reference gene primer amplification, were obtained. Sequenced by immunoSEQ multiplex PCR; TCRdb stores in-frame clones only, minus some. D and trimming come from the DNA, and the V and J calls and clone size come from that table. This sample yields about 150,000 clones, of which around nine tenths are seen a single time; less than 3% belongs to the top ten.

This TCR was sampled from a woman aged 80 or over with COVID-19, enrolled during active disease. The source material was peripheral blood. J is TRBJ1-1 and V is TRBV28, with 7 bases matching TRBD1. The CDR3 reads CASVTGETEAFF. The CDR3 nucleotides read TGTGCCAGCGTTACAGGGGAGACTGAAGCTTTCTTT.